This TCR beta chain emerged from a study of blood T cell repertoires in COVID-19. The table came from immunoSEQ multiplex PCR; TCRdb's copy has only in-frame clones and leaves some out. The table records 40,000 to 60,000 clones, 85% to 90% of them present only once. The CDR3 contains 13 residues. The V end was cut by 0 bases, the J end by 3 bases, with 6 bases between. The V gene's germline CDR1 is MNHEY and CDR2 SMNVEV (reference sequence). Sequenced sample: peripheral blood. The TCR sequence derives from a woman older than 75 with COVID-19, enrolled during active disease. V gene TRBV27 combines with J gene TRBJ2-7; D perhaps matches TRBD2 (5 bases). The chain's CDR3 is CASSLSEDYEQYF. CDR3 DNA sequence: TGTGCCAGCAGTTTATCGGAGGACTACGAGCAGTACTTC.